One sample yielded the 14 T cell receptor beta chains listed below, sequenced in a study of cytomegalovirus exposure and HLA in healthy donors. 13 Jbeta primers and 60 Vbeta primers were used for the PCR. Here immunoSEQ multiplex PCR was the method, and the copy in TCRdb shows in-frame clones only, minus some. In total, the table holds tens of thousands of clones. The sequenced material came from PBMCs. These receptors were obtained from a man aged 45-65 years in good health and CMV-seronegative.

The CDR3 DNA is TGTGCCAGCAGCCACCGACAGGACTACGAGCAGTACTTC. Encoded protein: CASSHRQDYEQYF. This rearrangement joins TRBV7-2 to TRBJ2-7, with D tentatively TRBD1 (6 bases). The germline V gene encodes CDR1 SGHTA and CDR2 FQGNSA. CDR3 length: 13 amino acids. The V gene lost 5 bases and the J gene lost 3 bases, with 11 bases spanning the gap.

The CDR3 DNA follows: TGTGCCAGCAGCCTAAGACTAGCCCCAGGCGAGCAGTACTTC. Translation gives CASSLRLAPGEQYF. This chain links TRBV5-5 with TRBJ2-7; 7 bases match TRBD2. The CDR3 sequence is 14 residues long. Trimming took 4 bases from V and 6 from J; bases not matched to a gene: 10. Per the germline V gene, CDR1 is SGHKS and CDR2 is YYEKEE (reference sequence). Drawing the rest from reference TRBV5-5 and TRBJ2-7, the complete variable domain is DAGVTQSPTHLIKTRGQQVTLRCSPISGHKSVSWYQQVLGQGPQFIFQYYEKEERGRGNFPDRFSARQFPNYSSELNVNALLLGDSALYLCASSLRLAPGEQYFGPGTRLTVT.

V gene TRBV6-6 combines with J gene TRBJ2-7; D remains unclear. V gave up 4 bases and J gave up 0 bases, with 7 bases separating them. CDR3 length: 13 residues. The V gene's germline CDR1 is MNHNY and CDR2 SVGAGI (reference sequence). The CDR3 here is CASSSPISYEQYF. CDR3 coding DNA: TGTGCCAGCAGTTCCCCAATCTCCTACGAGCAGTACTTC.

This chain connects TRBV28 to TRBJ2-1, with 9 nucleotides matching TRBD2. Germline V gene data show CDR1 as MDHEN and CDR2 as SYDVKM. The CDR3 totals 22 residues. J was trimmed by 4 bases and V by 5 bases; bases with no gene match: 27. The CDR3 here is CASSLHESGGLIPSRGYNEQFF. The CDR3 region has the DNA TGTGCCAGCAGTCTACACGAAAGCGGGGGGCTTATTCCCTCCAGAGGGTACAATGAGCAGTTCTTC. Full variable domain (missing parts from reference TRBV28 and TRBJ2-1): DVKVTQSSRYLVKRTGEKVFLECVQDMDHENMFWYRQDPGLGLRLIYFSYDVKMKEKGDIPEGYSVSREKKERFSLILESASTNQTSMYLCASSLHESGGLIPSRGYNEQFFGPGTRLTVL.

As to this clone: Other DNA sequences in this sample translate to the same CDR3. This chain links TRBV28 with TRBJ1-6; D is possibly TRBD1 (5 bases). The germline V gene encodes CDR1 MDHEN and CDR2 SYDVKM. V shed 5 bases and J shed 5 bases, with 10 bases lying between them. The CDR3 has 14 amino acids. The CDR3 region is CASSTGTNNSPLHF. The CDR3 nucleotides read TGTGCCAGCAGTACCGGGACTAATAATTCACCCCTCCACTTT.

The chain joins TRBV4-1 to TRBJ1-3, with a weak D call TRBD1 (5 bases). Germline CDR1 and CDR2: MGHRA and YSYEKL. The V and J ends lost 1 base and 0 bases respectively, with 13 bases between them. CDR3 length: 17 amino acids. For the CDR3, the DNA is TGCGCCAGCAGCCAAGCAGCAGGGTTCCTCTCTGGAAACACCATATATTTT. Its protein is CASSQAAGFLSGNTIYF.

CDR3 in DNA: TGTGCCAGCAGCTCGACAGGCGTTTTTTGGGAAAAACTGTTTTTT. Translating gives CASSSTGVFWEKLFF. The chain combines TRBV9 with TRBJ1-4; D perhaps matches TRBD1 (6 bases). The CDR3 runs to 15 residues. The V end lost 4 bases, the J end lost 8 bases, and 18 bases lay between the germline ends. CDR1 SGDLS and CDR2 YYNGEE come from the germline V gene.

In DNA, the CDR3 is TGTGCCAGCAGTTATCAGAGAGGCGGAGAGACCCAGTACTTC. Its protein product is CASSYQRGGETQYF. This chain connects TRBV27 to TRBJ2-5; D gene unclear. V was cut by 4 bases and J by 4 bases, with 13 bases left in between. The CDR3 has 14 amino acids. The germline gives CDR1 MNHEY, CDR2 SMNVEV (reference sequence).

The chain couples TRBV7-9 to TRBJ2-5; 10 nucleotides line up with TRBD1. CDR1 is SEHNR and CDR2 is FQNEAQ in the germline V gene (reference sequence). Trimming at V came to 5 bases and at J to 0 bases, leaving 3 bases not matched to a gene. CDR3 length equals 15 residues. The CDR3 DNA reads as TGTGCCAGCAGCAGGGACAGGGGTAACCAAGAGACCCAGTACTTC. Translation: CASSRDRGNQETQYF.

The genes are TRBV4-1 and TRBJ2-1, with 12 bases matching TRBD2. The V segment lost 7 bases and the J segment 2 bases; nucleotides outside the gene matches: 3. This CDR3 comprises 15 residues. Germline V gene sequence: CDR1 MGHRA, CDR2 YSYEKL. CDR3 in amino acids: CASTRLAGAYNEQFF. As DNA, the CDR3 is TGCGCCAGCACCCGACTAGCGGGGGCCTACAATGAGCAGTTCTTC.

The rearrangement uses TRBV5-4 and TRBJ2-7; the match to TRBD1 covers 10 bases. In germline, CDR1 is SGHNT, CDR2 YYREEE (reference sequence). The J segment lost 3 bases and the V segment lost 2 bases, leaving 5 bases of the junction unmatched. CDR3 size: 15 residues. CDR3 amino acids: CASSFPGTGVYEQYF. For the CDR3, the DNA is TGTGCCAGCAGCTTTCCCGGGACAGGGGTCTACGAGCAGTACTTC.

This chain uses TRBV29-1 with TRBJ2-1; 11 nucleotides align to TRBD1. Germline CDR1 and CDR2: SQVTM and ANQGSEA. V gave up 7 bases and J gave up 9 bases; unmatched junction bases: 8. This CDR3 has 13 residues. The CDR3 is CSARGQGAGEQFF. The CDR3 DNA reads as TGCAGCGCTCGCGGACAGGGGGCGGGTGAGCAGTTCTTC.

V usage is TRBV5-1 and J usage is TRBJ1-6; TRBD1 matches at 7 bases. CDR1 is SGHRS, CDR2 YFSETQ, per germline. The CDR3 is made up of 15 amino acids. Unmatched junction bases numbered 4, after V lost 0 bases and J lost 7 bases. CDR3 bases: TGCGCCAGCAGCTTGGGAGGGGGCACGAATTCACCCCTCCACTTT. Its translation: CASSLGGGTNSPLHF.

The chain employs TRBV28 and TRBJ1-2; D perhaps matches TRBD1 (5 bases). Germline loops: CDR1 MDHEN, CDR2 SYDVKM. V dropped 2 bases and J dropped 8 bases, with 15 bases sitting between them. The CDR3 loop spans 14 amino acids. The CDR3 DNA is TGTGCCAGCAGTTTAGTAGGCAGGGTTGGGGGCTACACCTTC. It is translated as CASSLVGRVGGYTF.